This T cell receptor beta chain was recorded in a study of shared clonotypes between healthy human individuals. Libraries were prepared by immunoSEQ multiplex PCR; TCRdb keeps only in-frame clonotypes and omits some of them. Altogether over 750,000 clones are present, 90% to 97% being singletons, with the ten largest covering less than 0.25%. V gave up 3 bases and J gave up 3 bases, with 5 bases separating them. The CDR3 runs to 12 residues. Germline-derived CDR1 and CDR2 are SGHDT and YYEEEE. In the naive CD8 group, cells lacked CD45RO and were positively selected for CCR7, so terminally differentiated effector memory CD45RA+ cells were left out.

What was sequenced was naive CD8+ T cells sorted from blood. The origin of this receptor is a man in his thirties or forties in good health. V is TRBV5-6 and J is TRBJ2-3; D uncertain. Here the CDR3 DNA reads TGTGCCAGCAGCTGGGATACAGATACGCAGTATTTT. Its translation: CASSWDTDTQYF.